The 17 T cell receptor beta chains given below trace back to one sample, sequenced in a study of cytomegalovirus exposure and HLA in healthy donors (dated by TCRdb to about 2017). The method behind the library was the immunoSEQ multiplex PCR assay. For the multiplex PCR, a mixture combining 60 forward primers for TCR Vbeta segments and 13 reverse primers for TCR Jbeta segments was used. TCRdb carries this immuneACCESS record with in-frame sequences only. Its versions omit some clonotypes, under half of them owing to an unresolved V gene in the studies checked, with the rest unexplained. The sample yields over 200,000 clones; around four fifths were counted once. Less than 4.5% of the sample rests with the top ten. The sequenced sample consisted of PBMCs. All receptors derive from a male donor in good health and CMV-seronegative.

The V gene is TRBV7-4, the J gene TRBJ2-7; D unresolved. From germline, CDR1 is SGHVT and CDR2 SQSDAQ. This CDR3 is 14 amino acids long. Trimming shortened V by 3 bases and J by 2 bases, and 11 bases separated the two germline ends. CDR3 sequence reads: CASSFNLRAYEQYF. The CDR3 DNA reads as TGTGCCAGCAGCTTCAACCTCCGGGCCTACGAGCAGTACTTC.

The chain couples TRBV29-1 to TRBJ1-5; unclear D gene. V was cut by 6 bases and J by 0 bases, with 9 bases left in between. This CDR3 spans 13 amino acids. Looked up from germline, CDR1 is SQVTM and CDR2 is ANQGSEA. As DNA, the CDR3 is TGCAGCGTGGTAATAGATAGCAATCAGCCCCAGCATTTT. Translated, it gives CSVVIDSNQPQHF.

This clone was observed a few times. J is TRBJ1-2 and V is TRBV5-6; 9 nucleotides line up with TRBD1. J was trimmed by 2 bases and V by 4 bases; bases with no gene match: 3. There are 14 residues in the CDR3. Germline CDR1 and CDR2: SGHDT and YYEEEE. The CDR3 loop is CASSPGQGNYGYTF. In DNA form, the CDR3 reads TGTGCCAGCAGCCCGGGACAGGGAAACTATGGCTACACCTTC.

The J gene is TRBJ2-3, the V gene TRBV5-4, with 9 bases identical to TRBD2. The CDR3 is 16 residues long. Germline-derived CDR1 and CDR2 are SGHNT and YYREEE (reference sequence). V lost 2 bases and J lost 4; bases outside the gene matches: 8. The CDR3 coding sequence is TGTGCCAGCAGCTTAGCCCCTAGCGGGAAAGCAGATACGCAGTATTTT. Protein sequence: CASSLAPSGKADTQYF.

The V call is TRBV5-6, the J call TRBJ2-2; unclear D gene. V was trimmed by 4 bases and J by 6 bases, leaving 10 bases between them. The CDR3 spans 13 residues. In germline, CDR1 is SGHDT, CDR2 YYEEEE. The CDR3 DNA reads TGTGCCAGCAGCCCTCAGTGGTCCGGGGAGCTGTTTTTT. It codes for CASSPQWSGELFF.

This clone was observed a handful of times. The rearrangement links TRBV11-2 to TRBJ2-7; TRBD2 agrees at 7 bases. The CDR3 length is 16 residues. CDR1 and CDR2 (germline): SGHAT, FQNNGV. V was pared by 0 bases and J by 4 bases, with 9 bases of the junction left unmatched. The CDR3 nucleotides are TGTGCCAGCAGCTTAGATCCGGGGGGTCCCCTGTACGAGCAGTACTTC. It translates to CASSLDPGGPLYEQYF.

The chain carries TRBV5-1 and TRBJ2-1, with TRBD2 matching over 8 bases. The CDR3 is made up of 16 amino acids. CDR1 and CDR2 from the germline V gene are SGHRS and YFSETQ. The V and J ends lost 0 bases and 2 bases, in that order; junction bases with no gene match: 4. The CDR3 sequence: CASSLAGRATYNEQFF. CDR3 DNA: TGCGCCAGCAGCTTGGCCGGGAGGGCAACCTACAATGAGCAGTTCTTC.

V and J are TRBV19 and TRBJ1-1; 9 bases align to TRBD1. Germline V lookup: CDR1 LNHDA, CDR2 SQIVND (reference sequence). The J segment lost 3 bases and the V segment lost 1 base, leaving 6 bases of the junction unmatched. This CDR3 has 16 amino acids. The CDR3 reads CASSIAPRDRDTEAFF. The CDR3 DNA sequence: TGTGCCAGTAGTATAGCCCCCCGGGACAGGGACACTGAAGCTTTCTTT.

The V gene is TRBV29-1, the J gene TRBJ1-1; weak D call: TRBD1 (5 bases). Germline V gene data show CDR1 as SQVTM and CDR2 as ANQGSEA. CDR3 length: 14 residues. V lost 7 bases to trimming and J lost 1 base, with 16 bases between them. CDR3 bases: TGCAGCGAACGCTCCCGCGGACAGAACACTGAAGCTTTCTTT. As protein: CSERSRGQNTEAFF.

The rearrangement uses TRBV30 and TRBJ2-6; TRBD1 aligns across 8 bases. This CDR3 contains 16 residues. V dropped 1 base and J dropped 2; count of bases not matched to a gene: 4. The germline CDR1 and CDR2 sequences are GTSNPN and SVGIG (reference sequence). CDR3 amino acids: CAWSATRGPGANVLTF. CDR3 nucleotide sequence: TGTGCCTGGAGTGCAACCAGGGGGCCTGGGGCCAACGTCCTGACTTTC.

In this sample, this clone turned up once. This sequence joins TRBV5-1 and TRBJ2-1, with TRBD2 matching over 13 bases. The CDR3 consists of 18 residues. The trim removed 0 bases at V and 7 bases at J, leaving 10 bases unmatched. Germline assignment: CDR1 SGHRS and CDR2 YFSETQ. CDR3 in DNA: TGCGCCAGCAGCTTGGCCCTGGGGGGGACTAGCGGGAAGAATGAGCAGTTCTTC. Amino acids: CASSLALGGTSGKNEQFF. Using reference TRBV5-1 and TRBJ2-1 for the parts outside the CDR3, the full variable domain is KAGVTQTPRYLIKTRGQQVTLSCSPISGHRSVSWYQQTPGQGLQFLFEYFSETQRNKGNFPGRFSGRQFSNSRSEMNVSTLELGDSALYLCASSLALGGTSGKNEQFFGPGTRLTVL.

The chain employs TRBV2 and TRBJ2-3, with D maybe TRBD1 (7 bases). Per germline, CDR1 SNHLY and CDR2 FYNNEI. V lost 0 bases to trimming and J lost 4 bases, with 14 bases between them. This CDR3 has 16 residues. Written as DNA, the CDR3 is TGTGCCAGCAGTGAAGCAAGGGGGCCGGGGGCAGATACGCAGTATTTT. Translating it yields CASSEARGPGADTQYF.

The V call is TRBV10-1, the J call TRBJ2-1, with 8 bases fitting TRBD2. Germline lookup yields CDR1 WNHNN and CDR2 SYGVQD (reference sequence). This CDR3 region has 16 residues. With V trimmed by 0 bases and J by 3 bases, 4 bases remained unmatched. The CDR3 DNA reads as TGCGCCAGCAGTGAGTCTGTCGGGGGGGACTACAATGAGCAGTTCTTC. Residues: CASSESVGGDYNEQFF.

The chain uses TRBV7-3 and TRBJ2-7, with D possibly TRBD1 on 6 matching bases. V was clipped by 5 bases and J by 7 bases, with 15 bases between them. Germline-derived CDR1 and CDR2 are SGHTA and FQGTGA. The CDR3 sequence is 13 residues long. The CDR3 nucleotides are TGTGCCAGCAGCCCAGACAGGTCTGGGGAGCAGTACTTC. It yields the protein CASSPDRSGEQYF.

The chain combines TRBV30 with TRBJ1-2; D is undetermined. This CDR3 spans 14 amino acids. Trimming took 2 bases from V and 2 from J, leaving 12 bases between them. Germline assignment: CDR1 GTSNPN and CDR2 SVGIG (reference sequence). The CDR3 sequence: CAWSQGIANYGYTF. The CDR3 region has the DNA TGTGCCTGGAGTCAAGGCATAGCCAACTATGGCTACACCTTC.

This rearrangement joins TRBV19 to TRBJ2-7, with D perhaps given as TRBD1 or TRBD2 (5 bases each). Germline lookup yields CDR1 LNHDA and CDR2 SQIVND (reference sequence). This CDR3 is 12 amino acids long. V was trimmed by 4 bases and J by 6 bases, leaving 10 bases between them. The CDR3, as DNA: TGTGCCAGTAGTAAAGAGGGGCGCGAGCAGTACTTC. It codes for CASSKEGREQYF.

A single count supports this clone. The rearrangement links TRBV9 to TRBJ1-3; D gene uncertain. Germline loops: CDR1 SGDLS, CDR2 YYNGEE. Trimming removed 0 bases at V and 1 base at J, with 8 bases between. There are 15 residues in the CDR3. CDR3 residues: CASSVAGESGNTIYF. The CDR3 DNA reads TGTGCCAGCAGCGTAGCTGGGGAGTCTGGAAACACCATATATTTT.